A single sample gave rise to the 21 T cell receptor beta chains below, sequenced in a study of molecular identifiers for immune sequencing clone quantification. TCRdb reanalysed the PCR reads using MiXCR and keeps one entry per CDR3 protein. The sample shows about 640,000 distinct CDR3 sequences, 15% to 20% of them seen only once. The sample consisted of naive CD8+ T cells from blood, with Jurkat cell RNA spiked in. Subset specified: FACS-sorted CD8+CD4-CCR7+CD45RA+ naive T cells. The receptors were sampled from a human donor in good health. Some libraries in this study had Jurkat cell RNA spiked in.

This clonotype was recorded many times. CDR3 sequence: CASSYFTVNTEAFF. CDR3 in DNA: TGTGCCAGCAGTTACTTTACAGTTAACACTGAAGCTTTCTTT. The chain links TRBV6-6 to TRBJ1-1; no clear D. Germline loops: CDR1 MNHNY, CDR2 SVGAGI (reference sequence). Trimming left V 1 base short and J 2 bases short, with 8 bases between. This CDR3 is built from 14 residues.

The CDR3 reads CASSPELTSMFPGELFF. The DNA for the CDR3 is TGTGCCAGCAGCCCGGAATTGACTAGTATGTTCCCCGGGGAGCTGTTTTTT. The chain uses TRBV7-6 and TRBJ2-2; maybe TRBD2 (6 bases). This CDR3 region has 17 residues. The V gene lost 5 bases and the J gene lost 6 bases, with 22 bases spanning the gap. Germline V lookup: CDR1 SGHVS, CDR2 FNYEAQ.

This clonotype was detected many times. V usage is TRBV6-5 and J usage is TRBJ1-1, with D unresolved. V gave up 3 bases and J gave up 8 bases, with 13 bases separating them. From germline, CDR1 is MNHEY and CDR2 SVGAGI. The CDR3 spans 13 residues. CDR3 sequence reads: CASSYNPPQEAFF. CDR3 nucleotide sequence: TGTGCCAGCAGTTATAATCCGCCCCAAGAAGCTTTCTTT.

This clonotype was recorded many times. The CDR3: CASSIFHRTVNTEAFF. For the CDR3, the DNA is TGTGCCAGTAGTATTTTCCACCGGACGGTGAACACTGAAGCTTTCTTT. The chain is built from TRBV19 and TRBJ1-1; no clear D gene. Germline lookup yields CDR1 LNHDA and CDR2 SQIVND (reference sequence). V lost 3 bases and J lost 0, with 14 bases in between. The CDR3 length is 16 residues. Filled out from reference TRBV19 and TRBJ1-1, the complete variable domain reads DGGITQSPKYLFRKEGQNVTLSCEQNLNHDAMYWYRQDPGQGLRLIYYSQIVNDFQKGDIAEGYSVSREKKESFPLTVTSAQKNPTAFYLCASSIFHRTVNTEAFFGQGTRLTVV.

This clonotype was recorded at least ten times. The chain links TRBV24-1 to TRBJ2-3, with unresolved D. Trimming left V 3 bases short and J 0 bases short, with 12 bases between. This CDR3 has 16 residues. Germline V gene data show CDR1 as KGHDR and CDR2 as SFDVKD. The CDR3 is CATSDPRAESTDTQYF. In DNA form, the CDR3 reads TGTGCCACCAGTGATCCCCGAGCAGAGAGCACAGATACGCAGTATTTT.

This clonotype has at least ten counts. V usage is TRBV9 and J usage is TRBJ2-3, with D perhaps TRBD1 or TRBD2 (5 bases each). V lost 4 bases and J lost 2, with 11 bases in between. Per the germline V gene, CDR1 is SGDLS and CDR2 is YYNGEE. The CDR3 covers 14 residues. CDR3 coding DNA: TGTGCCAGCAGCTTGGGACCGAACACAGATACGCAGTATTTT. It yields the protein CASSLGPNTDTQYF.

This clonotype was seen repeatedly, ten times or more. The rearrangement links TRBV24-1 to TRBJ1-1; 7 bases fit TRBD1. With 2 bases clipped from V and 10 bases from J, the junction kept 6 bases outside the gene matches. CDR1 and CDR2 from the germline V gene are KGHDR and SFDVKD. CDR3 length equals 13 residues. The DNA of the CDR3 is TGTGCCACCAGTGATTCGACAGGGTCCGGAGCTTTCTTT. The encoded protein is CATSDSTGSGAFF.

Remarks on this clonotype: The junction shows a germline mismatch at one end, possibly a read error. The V gene is TRBV19, the J gene TRBJ1-1; D remains unclear. This CDR3 region has 15 residues. Germline values: CDR1 LNHDA, CDR2 SQIVND (reference sequence). CDR3 protein: CASSIYSAGNTEASF. In nucleotides, the CDR3 is TGTGCCAGTAGTATCTATTCGGCGGGTAACACTGAAGCTTCCTTT.

The chain combines TRBV19 with TRBJ2-5; D unresolved. V was shortened by 6 bases and J by 5 bases, with 19 bases between the two germline ends. The germline V gene has CDR1 LNHDA and CDR2 SQIVND (reference sequence). The CDR3 has 15 amino acids. CDR3 DNA: TGTGCCAGTAGAGGTCTAGACTTTCCGAGGGAGACCCAGTACTTC. It encodes CASRGLDFPRETQYF.

The chain uses TRBV27 and TRBJ2-5, with D possibly being TRBD1 or TRBD2 (5 bases each). The CDR3 contains 15 residues. The V end was cut by 4 bases, the J end by 5 bases, with 17 bases between. Per the germline V gene, CDR1 is MNHEY and CDR2 is SMNVEV (reference sequence). CDR3 protein: CASSSPGPWGETQYF. The CDR3, as DNA: TGTGCCAGCAGTTCGCCGGGTCCCTGGGGGGAGACCCAGTACTTC.

Concerning this clonotype itself: With a much larger clone just one base away, this may be a read error. CDR3 sequence: CASSRPPFPRAATDTQYF. CDR3 coding DNA: TGTGCCAGCAGCCGACCCCCCTTTCCGCGGGCTGCCACAGATACGCAGTATTTT. The chain recombines TRBV11-2 with TRBJ2-3; a possible D gene is TRBD2 (5 bases). The CDR3 has 18 residues. Germline values: CDR1 SGHAT, CDR2 FQNNGV. The V end was cut by 5 bases, the J end by 2 bases, with 23 bases between.

A word on this clonotype: With a much larger clone just one base away, this may be a read error. The chain couples TRBV2 to TRBJ1-6, with 8 bases lining up with TRBD1. This CDR3 region has 15 residues. Germline V lookup: CDR1 SNHLY, CDR2 FYNNEI. The CDR3 region has the DNA TGTGCCAGCAGTAACGGACAGGGTTATAATTCACCCCCCCACTTT. Translating gives CASSNGQGYNSPPHF.

V is TRBV12-3 or TRBV12-4 and J is TRBJ2-3, with no clear D. The V gene lost 6 bases and the J gene lost 5 bases, with 9 bases spanning the gap. The CDR3 loop spans 12 amino acids. This chain's CDR3 is CASSSYEDTQYF. The CDR3 DNA is TGTGCCAGCAGCTCCTATGAAGATACGCAGTATTTT.

This clonotype was detected a few times. It may be a read error: a sequence one base away is much more abundant. The V and J genes are TRBV30 and TRBJ2-3; D not certain. V lost 1 base to trimming and J lost 0 bases, with 11 bases between them. The CDR3 length is 15 residues. Germline V gene sequence: CDR1 GTSNPN, CDR2 SVGIG (reference sequence). For the CDR3, the DNA is TGTGCCTGGAGTGCGGCAGTCAGTAGCACAGATACGCAGTATTTT. Translating it yields CAWSAAVSSTDTQYF.

This clonotype was detected many times. DNA for the CDR3: TGTGCCAGCAGCTTAGCAGGGGGCGCTGGCTACACCTTC. The encoded protein is CASSLAGGAGYTF. This chain connects TRBV7-9 to TRBJ1-2; 7 bases are a match to TRBD1. The CDR3 length is 13 residues. CDR1 is SEHNR, CDR2 FQNEAQ, per germline (reference sequence). Losses at the gene ends were 0 bases for V and 7 bases for J; bases not matched to a gene: 2.

This clonotype was recorded at least ten times. This chain connects TRBV6-1 to TRBJ2-1; D is ambiguous. The CDR3 totals 16 residues. V was clipped by 8 bases and J by 2 bases, with 19 bases between them. Germline V gene lookup returns CDR1 MNHNS and CDR2 SASEGT. CDR3 sequence: CASGENVLGPYNEQFF. In DNA, the CDR3 is TGTGCCAGCGGCGAGAACGTCCTCGGACCCTACAATGAGCAGTTCTTC.

This clonotype was picked up many times. The V and J genes are TRBV11-2 and TRBJ2-1; D call uncertain. The V gene's germline CDR1 is SGHAT and CDR2 FQNNGV. V lost 5 bases, J lost 10 bases, and 12 bases lay in between. The CDR3 consists of 12 residues. The CDR3 is CASSGINVEQFF. CDR3 nucleotides: TGTGCCAGCAGCGGTATAAATGTCGAGCAGTTCTTC.

With respect to this clonotype: With a much larger clone just one base away, this may be a read error. The chain joins TRBV24-1 to TRBJ2-2; 10 bases are shared with TRBD1. CDR1 is KGHDR and CDR2 is SFDVKD in the germline V gene. With 9 bases clipped from V and 2 bases from J, the junction kept 5 bases outside the gene matches. CDR3 length: 15 residues. As DNA, the CDR3 is TGTGCCACCTGCCGGACAGGGGGAAACACCGGGGAGCTGTTTTTT. It encodes CATCRTGGNTGELFF.

Only a few counts were recorded for this clonotype. The V gene is TRBV19, the J gene TRBJ2-7, with TRBD1 as a possible D gene (5 bases). From germline, CDR1 is LNHDA and CDR2 SQIVND (reference sequence). Trimming cost V 5 bases and J 0 bases, with 14 bases left between them. The CDR3 runs 15 residues. CDR3 in amino acids: CASSPGGASSYEQYF. In DNA, the CDR3 is TGTGCCAGTAGTCCTGGTGGGGCGAGCTCCTACGAGCAGTACTTC.

The table lists this clonotype with many counts. The chain employs TRBV6-5 and TRBJ2-7, with 7 bases that match TRBD1. This CDR3 region has 15 residues. The germline gives CDR1 MNHEY, CDR2 SVGAGI. Trimming took 2 bases from V and 6 from J; bases not matched to a gene: 10. CDR3 protein: CASSYLAGGPPEQYF. The CDR3 DNA reads as TGTGCCAGCAGTTACCTTGCAGGGGGTCCCCCCGAGCAGTACTTC.

J is TRBJ1-2 and V is TRBV27; TRBD1 might be the D (5 bases). This CDR3 is 14 amino acids long. With 2 bases removed from V and 5 bases from J, the gap between germline ends came to 12 bases. Germline CDR1 MNHEY, CDR2 SMNVEV (reference sequence). The CDR3 sequence is CASSLATGRYGYTF. As DNA, the CDR3 is TGTGCCAGCAGTTTAGCTACAGGACGGTATGGCTACACCTTC.